Sequencing of this T cell receptor (beta chain) was carried out in a study of PD-1 blockade in classical Hodgkin lymphoma. Time point given: newly diagnosed, previously untreated cHL patient sample. Out of thawed PBMCs, magnetic negative selection purified CD4+ T cells. Comparators were PBMCs taken from newly diagnosed, untreated classical Hodgkin lymphoma. A word on this clone: Its antigen remains unidentified.

Trimming removed 5 bases from V and 5 bases from J; junction bases left unmatched: 5. The CDR3 length is 14 residues. The germline CDR1 and CDR2 sequences are SGHTA and FQGNSA. Notes on the study in general: Repertoire difference causes, possibly disease activity or prior therapy, remain undefined. When set against healthy donors, newly diagnosed patients were reported to show lower baseline TCR diversity.

Profiled with immunoSEQ multiplex PCR; TCRdb holds only in-frame clones, not every one. The sample consists of some 34,000 clones, around 89% of them appearing once. The V and J genes are TRBV7-2 and TRBJ2-1; 8 bases are a match to TRBD2. The sample comprised CD4+ T cells from blood. This receptor was taken from a human donor with classical Hodgkin lymphoma. CDR3 DNA: TGTGCCAGCAGCCAGACTAGCGACCACAATGAGCAGTTCTTC. Residues: CASSQTSDHNEQFF.